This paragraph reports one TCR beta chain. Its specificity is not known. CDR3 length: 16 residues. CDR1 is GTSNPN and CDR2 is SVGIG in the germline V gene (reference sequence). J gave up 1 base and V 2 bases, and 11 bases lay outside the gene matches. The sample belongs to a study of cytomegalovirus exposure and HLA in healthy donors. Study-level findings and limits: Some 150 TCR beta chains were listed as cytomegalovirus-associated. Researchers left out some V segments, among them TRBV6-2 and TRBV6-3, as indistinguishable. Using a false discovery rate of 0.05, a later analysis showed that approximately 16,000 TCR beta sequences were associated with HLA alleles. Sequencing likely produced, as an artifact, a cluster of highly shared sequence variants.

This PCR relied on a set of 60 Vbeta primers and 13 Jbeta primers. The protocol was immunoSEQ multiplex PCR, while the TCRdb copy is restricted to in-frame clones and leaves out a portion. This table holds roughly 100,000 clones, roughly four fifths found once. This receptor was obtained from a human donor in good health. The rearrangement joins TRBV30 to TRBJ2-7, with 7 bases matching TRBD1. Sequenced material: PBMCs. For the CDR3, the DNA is TGTGCCTGGAGTCGACGCCGGGACAGTTATTCCTACGAGCAGTACTTC. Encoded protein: CAWSRRRDSYSYEQYF.